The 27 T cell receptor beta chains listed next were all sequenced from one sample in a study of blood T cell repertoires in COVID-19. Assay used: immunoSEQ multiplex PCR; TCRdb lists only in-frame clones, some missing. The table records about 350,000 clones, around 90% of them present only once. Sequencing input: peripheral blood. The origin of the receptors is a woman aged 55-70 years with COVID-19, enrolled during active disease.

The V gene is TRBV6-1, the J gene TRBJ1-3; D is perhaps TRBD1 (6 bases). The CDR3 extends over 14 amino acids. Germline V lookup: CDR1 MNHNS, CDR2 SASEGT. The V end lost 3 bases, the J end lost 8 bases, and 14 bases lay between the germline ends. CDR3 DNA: TGTGCCAGCAGTGATCCCCCCAGGGGAGACACCATATATTTT. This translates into CASSDPPRGDTIYF.

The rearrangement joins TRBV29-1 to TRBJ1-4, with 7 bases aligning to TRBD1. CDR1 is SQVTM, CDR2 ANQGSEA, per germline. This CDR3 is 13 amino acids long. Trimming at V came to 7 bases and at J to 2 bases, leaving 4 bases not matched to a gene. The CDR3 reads CSARQGTNEKLFF. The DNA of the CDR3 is TGCAGCGCCCGACAGGGTACTAATGAAAAACTGTTTTTT. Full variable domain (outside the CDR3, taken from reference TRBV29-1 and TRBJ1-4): SAVISQKPSRDICQRGTSLTIQCQVDSQVTMMFWYRQQPGQSLTLIATANQGSEATYESGFVIDKFPISRPNLTFSTLTVSNMSPEDSSIYLCSARQGTNEKLFFGSGTQLSVL.

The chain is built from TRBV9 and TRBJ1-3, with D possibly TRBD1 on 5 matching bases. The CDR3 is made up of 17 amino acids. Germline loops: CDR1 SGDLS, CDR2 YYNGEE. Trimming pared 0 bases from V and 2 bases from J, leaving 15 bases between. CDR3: CASSVALPQTAGNTIYF. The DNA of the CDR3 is TGTGCCAGCAGCGTAGCCCTTCCTCAGACAGCTGGAAACACCATATATTTT.

The CDR3 DNA follows: TGTGCCAGCAGTCCTATCCCGCAGGGGGCCTACGAGCAGTACTTC. Its protein is CASSPIPQGAYEQYF. The V call is TRBV3-1 (or the pseudogene TRBV3-2), the J call TRBJ2-7; 7 positions match TRBD1. J was trimmed by 2 bases and V by 6 bases; bases with no gene match: 10. Per the germline V gene, CDR1 is LGHDT and CDR2 is YNNKEL (reference sequence). The CDR3 is 15 amino acids.

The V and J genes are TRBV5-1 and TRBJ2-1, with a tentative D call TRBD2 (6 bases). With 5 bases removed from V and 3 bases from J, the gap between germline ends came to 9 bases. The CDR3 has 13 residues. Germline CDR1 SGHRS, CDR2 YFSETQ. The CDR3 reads CASSPGGYNEQFF. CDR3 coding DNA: TGCGCCAGCAGTCCCGGGGGCTACAATGAGCAGTTCTTC.

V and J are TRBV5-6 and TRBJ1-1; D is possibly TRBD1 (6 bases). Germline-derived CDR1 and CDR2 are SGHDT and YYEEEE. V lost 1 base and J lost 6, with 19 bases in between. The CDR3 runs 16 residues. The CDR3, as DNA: TGTGCCAGCAGCTTGCGTACAATCCAGGGGAAGTCTGAAGCTTTCTTT. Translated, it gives CASSLRTIQGKSEAFF.

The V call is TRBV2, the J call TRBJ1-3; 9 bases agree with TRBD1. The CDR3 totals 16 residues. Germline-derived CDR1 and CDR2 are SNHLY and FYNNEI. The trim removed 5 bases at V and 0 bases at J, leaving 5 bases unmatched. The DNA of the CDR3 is TGTGCCAGCAGTTGGGACAGGGCTACCTCTGGAAACACCATATATTTT. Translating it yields CASSWDRATSGNTIYF.

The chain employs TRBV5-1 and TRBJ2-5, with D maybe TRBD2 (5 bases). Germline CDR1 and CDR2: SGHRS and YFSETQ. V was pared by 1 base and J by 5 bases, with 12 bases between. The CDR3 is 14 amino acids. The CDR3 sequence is CASSLSRGGETQYF. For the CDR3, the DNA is TGCGCCAGCAGCTTGAGCCGGGGTGGGGAGACCCAGTACTTC.

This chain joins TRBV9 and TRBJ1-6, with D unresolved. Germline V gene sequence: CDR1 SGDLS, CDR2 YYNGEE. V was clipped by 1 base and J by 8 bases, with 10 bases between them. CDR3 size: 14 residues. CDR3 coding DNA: TGTGCCAGCAGCGTAAATTCCGGGGATTCACCCCTCCACTTT. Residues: CASSVNSGDSPLHF. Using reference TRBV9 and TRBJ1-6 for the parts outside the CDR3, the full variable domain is DSGVTQTPKHLITATGQRVTLRCSPRSGDLSVYWYQQSLDQGLQFLIQYYNGEERAKGNILERFSAQQFPDLHSELNLSSLELGDSALYFCASSVNSGDSPLHFGNGTRLTVT.

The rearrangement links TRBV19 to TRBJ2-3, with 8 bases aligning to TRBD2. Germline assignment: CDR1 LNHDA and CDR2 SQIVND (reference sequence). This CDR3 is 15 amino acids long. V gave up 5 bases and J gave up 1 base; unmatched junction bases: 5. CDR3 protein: CASSVGGGRTDTQYF. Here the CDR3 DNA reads TGTGCCAGTAGTGTAGGCGGGGGGCGCACAGATACGCAGTATTTT.

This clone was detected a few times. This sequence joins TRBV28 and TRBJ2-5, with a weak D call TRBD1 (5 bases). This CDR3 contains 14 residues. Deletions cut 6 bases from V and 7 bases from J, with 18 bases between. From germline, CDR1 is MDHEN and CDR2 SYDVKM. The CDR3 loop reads CASRVQALQATQYF. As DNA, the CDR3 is TGTGCCAGCAGGGTACAGGCCCTCCAGGCGACCCAGTACTTC.

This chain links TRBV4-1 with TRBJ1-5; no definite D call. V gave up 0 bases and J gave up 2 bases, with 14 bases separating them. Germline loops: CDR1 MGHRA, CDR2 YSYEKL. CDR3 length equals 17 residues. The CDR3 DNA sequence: TGCGCCAGCAGCCAAGATGCCGAGGGCCGGGGCAATCAGCCCCAGCATTTT. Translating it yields CASSQDAEGRGNQPQHF.

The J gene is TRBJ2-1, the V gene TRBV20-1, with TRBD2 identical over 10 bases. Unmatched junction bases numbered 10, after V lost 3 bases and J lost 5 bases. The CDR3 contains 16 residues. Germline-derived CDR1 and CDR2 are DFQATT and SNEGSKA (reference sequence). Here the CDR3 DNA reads TGCAGTGCTAGTAGTCTAGCGGGGGCCAGGAACAATGAGCAGTTCTTC. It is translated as CSASSLAGARNNEQFF.

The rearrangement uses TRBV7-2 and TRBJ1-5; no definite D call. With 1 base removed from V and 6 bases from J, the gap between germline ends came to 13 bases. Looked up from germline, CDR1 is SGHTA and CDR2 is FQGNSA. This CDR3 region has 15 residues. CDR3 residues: CASSLGAAGGQPQHF. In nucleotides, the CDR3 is TGTGCCAGCAGCTTAGGAGCGGCAGGTGGTCAGCCCCAGCATTTT. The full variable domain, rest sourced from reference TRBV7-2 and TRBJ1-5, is GAGVSQSPSNKVTEKGKDVELRCDPISGHTALYWYRQSLGQGLEFLIYFQGNSAPDKSGLPSDRFSAERTGGSVSTLTIQRTQQEDSAVYLCASSLGAAGGQPQHFGDGTRLSIL.

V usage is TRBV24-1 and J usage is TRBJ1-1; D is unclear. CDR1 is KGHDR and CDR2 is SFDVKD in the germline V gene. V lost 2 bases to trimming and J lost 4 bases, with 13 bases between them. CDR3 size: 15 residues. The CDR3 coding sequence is TGTGCCACCAGTGATTCCGGGCTGGGGAGCACTGAAGCTTTCTTT. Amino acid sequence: CATSDSGLGSTEAFF.

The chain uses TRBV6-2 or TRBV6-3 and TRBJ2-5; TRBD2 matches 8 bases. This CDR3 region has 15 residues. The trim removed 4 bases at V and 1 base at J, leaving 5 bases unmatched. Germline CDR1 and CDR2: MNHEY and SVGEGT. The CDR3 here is CASSWTSWAQETQYF. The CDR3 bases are TGTGCCAGCAGTTGGACTAGCTGGGCCCAAGAGACCCAGTACTTC.

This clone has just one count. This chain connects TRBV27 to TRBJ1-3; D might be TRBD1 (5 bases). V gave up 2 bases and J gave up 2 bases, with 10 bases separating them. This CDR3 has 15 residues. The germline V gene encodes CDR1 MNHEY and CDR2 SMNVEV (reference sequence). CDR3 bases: TGTGCCAGCAGTTTAACAGGTTCAGCTGGAAACACCATATATTTT. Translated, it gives CASSLTGSAGNTIYF.

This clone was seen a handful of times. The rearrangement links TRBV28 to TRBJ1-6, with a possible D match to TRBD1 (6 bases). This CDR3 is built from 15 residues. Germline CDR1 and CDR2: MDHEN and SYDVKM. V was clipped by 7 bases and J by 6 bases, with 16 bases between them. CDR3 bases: TGTGCCAGCAACGGGGACAACAGGCTTAATTCACCCCTCCACTTT. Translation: CASNGDNRLNSPLHF.

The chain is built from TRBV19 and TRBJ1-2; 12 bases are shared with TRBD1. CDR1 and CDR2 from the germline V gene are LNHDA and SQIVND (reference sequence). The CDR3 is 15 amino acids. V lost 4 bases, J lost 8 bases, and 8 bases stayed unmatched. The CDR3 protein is CASSRTGTGGEGYTF. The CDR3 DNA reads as TGTGCCAGTAGTAGAACCGGGACAGGGGGCGAGGGCTACACCTTC.

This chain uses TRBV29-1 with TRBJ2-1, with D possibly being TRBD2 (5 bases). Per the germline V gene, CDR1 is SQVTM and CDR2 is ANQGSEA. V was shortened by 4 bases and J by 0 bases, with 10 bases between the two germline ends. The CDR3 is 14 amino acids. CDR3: CSVVGGYSYNEQFF. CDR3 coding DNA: TGCAGCGTTGTCGGCGGGTACTCCTACAATGAGCAGTTCTTC.

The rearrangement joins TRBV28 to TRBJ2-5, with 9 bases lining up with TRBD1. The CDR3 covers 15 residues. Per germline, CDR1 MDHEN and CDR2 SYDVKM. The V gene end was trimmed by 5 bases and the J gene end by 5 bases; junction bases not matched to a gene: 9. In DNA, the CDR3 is TGTGCCAGCAGTGCTGATACAGGGGGCCGGGAGACCCAGTACTTC. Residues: CASSADTGGRETQYF. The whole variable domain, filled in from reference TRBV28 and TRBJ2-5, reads DVKVTQSSRYLVKRTGEKVFLECVQDMDHENMFWYRQDPGLGLRLIYFSYDVKMKEKGDIPEGYSVSREKKERFSLILESASTNQTSMYLCASSADTGGRETQYFGPGTRLLVL.

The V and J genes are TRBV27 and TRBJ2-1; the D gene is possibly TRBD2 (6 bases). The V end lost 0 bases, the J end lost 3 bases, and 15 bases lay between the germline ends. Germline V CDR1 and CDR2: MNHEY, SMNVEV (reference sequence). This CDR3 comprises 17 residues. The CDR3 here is CASSLSSLAKNYNEQFF. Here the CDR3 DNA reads TGTGCCAGCAGTTTATCGTCACTAGCAAAAAACTACAATGAGCAGTTCTTC.

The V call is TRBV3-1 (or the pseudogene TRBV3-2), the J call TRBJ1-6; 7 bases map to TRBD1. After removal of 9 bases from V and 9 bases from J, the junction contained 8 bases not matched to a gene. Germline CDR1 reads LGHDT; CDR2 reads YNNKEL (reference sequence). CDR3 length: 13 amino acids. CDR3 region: CASKGGSGSPLHF. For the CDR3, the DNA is TGTGCCAGTAAAGGGGGCTCGGGTTCACCCCTCCACTTT.

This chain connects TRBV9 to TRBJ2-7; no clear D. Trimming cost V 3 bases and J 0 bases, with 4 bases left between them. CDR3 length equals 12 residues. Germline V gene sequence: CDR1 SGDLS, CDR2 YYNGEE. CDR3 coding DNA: TGTGCCAGCAGCGGGAGCTCCTACGAGCAGTACTTC. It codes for CASSGSSYEQYF.

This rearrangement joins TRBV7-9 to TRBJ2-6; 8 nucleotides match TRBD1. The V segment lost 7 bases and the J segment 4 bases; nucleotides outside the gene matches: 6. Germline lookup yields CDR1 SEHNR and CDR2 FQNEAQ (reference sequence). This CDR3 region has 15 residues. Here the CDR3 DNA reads TGTGCCAGCACCCGGCGGACAGGGGGGGCCAACGTCCTGACTTTC. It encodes CASTRRTGGANVLTF. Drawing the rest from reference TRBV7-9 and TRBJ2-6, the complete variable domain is DTGVSQNPRHKITKRGQNVTFRCDPISEHNRLYWYRQTLGQGPEFLTYFQNEAQLEKSRLLSDRFSAERPKGSFSTLEIQRTEQGDSAMYLCASTRRTGGANVLTFGAGSRLTVL.

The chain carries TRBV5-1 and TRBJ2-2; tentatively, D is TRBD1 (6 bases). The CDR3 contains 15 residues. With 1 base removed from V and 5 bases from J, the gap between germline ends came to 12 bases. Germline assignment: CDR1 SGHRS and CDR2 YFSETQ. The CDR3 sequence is CASSLRAGVTGELFF. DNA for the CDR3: TGCGCCAGCAGCTTGAGGGCAGGGGTAACCGGGGAGCTGTTTTTT.

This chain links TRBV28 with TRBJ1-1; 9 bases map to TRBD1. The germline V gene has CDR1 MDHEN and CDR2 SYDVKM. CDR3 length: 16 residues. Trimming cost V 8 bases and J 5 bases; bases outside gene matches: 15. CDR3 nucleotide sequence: TGTGCCAGCGAAATAACATTAACAGGGGGCGGAACTGAAGCTTTCTTT. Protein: CASEITLTGGGTEAFF.